This entry concerns a single T cell receptor (beta chain). Its antigen is as yet unknown. There are 15 residues in the CDR3. J was trimmed by 3 bases and V by 2 bases; bases with no gene match: 7. Per the germline V gene, CDR1 is SGHRS and CDR2 is YFSETQ. Treatment denoted: roughly 20 received Ad26.COV2.S at low or high dose, single or two shots; 5 received placebo; per-sample allocation not given. It was on day 63 after the first vaccine or placebo injection that samples were taken. Wuhan-strain SARS-CoV-2 spike was expressed by the Ad26 vector that made up the vaccine. The sample belongs to a study of Ad26.COV2.S vaccination and SARS-CoV-2 variants. Looking at the study overall: Donor participated within the Ad26.COV2.S arm of the COV1001 trial. Study-level results: Reportedly, after vaccination the spike-specific CD8+ and CD4+ T cell responses displayed substantial breadth. Vaccine recipients had higher spike-specific TCR breadth than placebo recipients.

Repertoires were generated with immunoSEQ multiplex PCR, while TCRdb's copy carries only in-frame clones and drops some. The data show some 500,000 clones, approximately 92% seen once. This chain links TRBV5-1 with TRBJ2-5; TRBD2 agrees at 7 bases. This material consisted of peripheral blood, taken in a trial of Ad26.COV2.S vaccine versus placebo. This receptor was taken from a person between 18 and 59 years old who received the Ad26.COV2.S COVID-19 vaccine or a placebo. The CDR3, as DNA: TGCGCCAGCAGCTTCCGCGGGAGTTGGGAAGAGACCCAGTACTTC. It translates to CASSFRGSWEETQYF.